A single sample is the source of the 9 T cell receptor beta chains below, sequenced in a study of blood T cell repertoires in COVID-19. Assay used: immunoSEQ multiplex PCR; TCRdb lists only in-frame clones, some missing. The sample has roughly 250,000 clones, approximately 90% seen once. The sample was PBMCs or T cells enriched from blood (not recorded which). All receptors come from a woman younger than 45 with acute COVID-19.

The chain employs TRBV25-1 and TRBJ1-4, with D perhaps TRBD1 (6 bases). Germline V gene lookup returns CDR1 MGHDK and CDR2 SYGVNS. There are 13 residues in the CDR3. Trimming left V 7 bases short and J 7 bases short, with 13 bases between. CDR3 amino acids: CASKEQGGEKLFF. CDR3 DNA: TGTGCCAGCAAGGAACAGGGCGGTGAAAAACTGTTTTTT.

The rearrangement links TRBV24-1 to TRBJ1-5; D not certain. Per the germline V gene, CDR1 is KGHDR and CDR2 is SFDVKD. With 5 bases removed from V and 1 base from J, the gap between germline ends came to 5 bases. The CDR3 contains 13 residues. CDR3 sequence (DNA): TGTGCCACCAGTGGAGGGAGCAATCAGCCCCAGCATTTT. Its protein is CATSGGSNQPQHF.

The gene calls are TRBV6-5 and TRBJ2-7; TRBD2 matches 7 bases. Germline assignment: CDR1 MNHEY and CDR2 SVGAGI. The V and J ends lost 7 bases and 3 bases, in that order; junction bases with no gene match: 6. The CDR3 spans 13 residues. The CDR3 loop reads CASTAGDLYEQYF. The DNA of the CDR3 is TGTGCCAGCACGGCGGGAGATCTCTACGAGCAGTACTTC.

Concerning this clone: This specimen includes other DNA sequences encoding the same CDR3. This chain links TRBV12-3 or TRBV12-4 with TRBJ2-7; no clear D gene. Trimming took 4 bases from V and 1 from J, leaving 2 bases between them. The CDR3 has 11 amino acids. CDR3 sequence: CASSSSYEQYF. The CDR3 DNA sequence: TGTGCCAGCAGTTCATCCTACGAGCAGTACTTC.

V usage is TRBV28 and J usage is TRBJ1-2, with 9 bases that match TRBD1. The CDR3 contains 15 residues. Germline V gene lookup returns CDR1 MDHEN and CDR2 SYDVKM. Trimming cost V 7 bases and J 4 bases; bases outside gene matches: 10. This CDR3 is CASIPHGTGLYGYTF. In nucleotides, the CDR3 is TGTGCCAGCATCCCACATGGGACAGGGCTCTATGGCTACACCTTC.

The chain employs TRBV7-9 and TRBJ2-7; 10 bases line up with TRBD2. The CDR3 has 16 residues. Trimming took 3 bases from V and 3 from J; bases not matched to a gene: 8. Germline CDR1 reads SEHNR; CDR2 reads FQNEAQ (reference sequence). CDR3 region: CASSLGRTSGYYEQYF. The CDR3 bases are TGTGCCAGCAGCTTGGGCCGGACTAGCGGATACTACGAGCAGTACTTC.

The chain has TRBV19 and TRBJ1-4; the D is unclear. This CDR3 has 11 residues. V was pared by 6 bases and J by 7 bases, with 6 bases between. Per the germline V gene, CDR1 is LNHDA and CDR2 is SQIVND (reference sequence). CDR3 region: CASRSVEKLFF. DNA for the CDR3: TGTGCCAGTAGATCAGTTGAAAAACTGTTTTTT.

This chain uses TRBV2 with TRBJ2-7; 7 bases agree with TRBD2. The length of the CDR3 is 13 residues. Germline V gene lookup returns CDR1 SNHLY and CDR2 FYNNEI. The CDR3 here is CVVAGVVSYEQYF. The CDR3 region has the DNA TGTGTGGTTGCGGGAGTGGTTTCCTACGAGCAGTACTTC. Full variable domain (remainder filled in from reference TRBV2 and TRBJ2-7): EPEVTQTPSHQVTQMGQEVILRCVPISNHLYFYWYRQILGQKVEFLVSFYNNEISEKSEIFDDQFSVERPDGSNFTLKIRSTKLEDSAMYFCVVAGVVSYEQYFGPGTRLTVT.

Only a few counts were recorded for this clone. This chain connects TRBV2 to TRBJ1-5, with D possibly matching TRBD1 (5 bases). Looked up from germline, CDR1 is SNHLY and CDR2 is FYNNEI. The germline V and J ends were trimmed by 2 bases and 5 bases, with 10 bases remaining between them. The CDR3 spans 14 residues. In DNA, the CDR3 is TGTGCCAGCAGTGAACCAGGGTTTCATCAGCCCCAGCATTTT. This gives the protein CASSEPGFHQPQHF.